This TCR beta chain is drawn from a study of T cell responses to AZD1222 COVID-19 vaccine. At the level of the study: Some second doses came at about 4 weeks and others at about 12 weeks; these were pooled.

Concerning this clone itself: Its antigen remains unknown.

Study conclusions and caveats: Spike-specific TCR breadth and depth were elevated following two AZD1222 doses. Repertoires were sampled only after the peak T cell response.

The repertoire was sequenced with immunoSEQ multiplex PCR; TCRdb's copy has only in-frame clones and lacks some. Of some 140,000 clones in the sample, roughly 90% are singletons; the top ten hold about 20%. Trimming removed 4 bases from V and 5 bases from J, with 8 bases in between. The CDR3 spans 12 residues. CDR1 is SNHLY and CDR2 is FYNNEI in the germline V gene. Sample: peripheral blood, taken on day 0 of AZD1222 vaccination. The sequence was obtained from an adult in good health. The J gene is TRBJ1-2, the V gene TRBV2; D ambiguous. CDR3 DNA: TGTGCCAGCAGTGGGGAAGGGTATGGCTACACCTTC. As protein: CASSGEGYGYTF.